The entry that follows covers one T cell receptor beta chain sequence. Its antigen is currently unknown. These data originate in a study of graft-versus-host responses after intestinal transplantation. Study results and limitations: GvH clones were identified in recipient marrow, with some first appearing in ileum or blood.

The method was immunoSEQ multiplex PCR; TCRdb's version includes in-frame clones alone and lacks a portion of them. The repertoire has tens of thousands of clones, around 82% of them found once; the top ten carry 0.39%. The sequence derives from a human donor who was the organ donor for an intestinal transplant. The specimen was unstimulated CD4+ T cells sorted from spleen or lymph node cells, collected before transplant.

The CDR3 reads CSAIGGGDAFF. In DNA form, the CDR3 reads TGCAGTGCGATCGGGGGAGGTGATGCTTTCTTT. The gene calls are TRBV20-1 and TRBJ1-1; D is perhaps TRBD1 (5 bases). Germline V gene data show CDR1 as DFQATT and CDR2 as SNEGSKA (reference sequence). The CDR3 is 11 residues long. Trimming shortened V by 6 bases and J by 11 bases, and 16 bases separated the two germline ends.